The sequence of this T cell receptor (beta chain) was determined in a study of blood T cell repertoires in COVID-19. Looking at the study overall: The samples span acute and convalescent COVID-19 from the United States, Italy and Spain.

Everyone who took part was about 18 to 89 years old, and they came from fewer than 25 US areas. The protocol was immunoSEQ multiplex PCR, while the TCRdb copy is restricted to in-frame clones and leaves out a portion. The sample has about 250,000 clones, 65% to 90% seen once. The sequence derives from a man aged 18 to 29 who had recovered from COVID-19. Material for sequencing was PBMCs or T cells enriched from blood (not recorded which).

The CDR3 DNA sequence: TGTGCCAGCAGCCAAGGGACTAGCGGGGGTGGGACCCAGTACTTC. It encodes CASSQGTSGGGTQYF. The chain recombines TRBV3-1 (or the pseudogene TRBV3-2) with TRBJ2-5; 13 bases are shared with TRBD2. Trimming took 1 base from V and 7 from J; bases not matched to a gene: 3. Looked up from germline, CDR1 is LGHDT and CDR2 is YNNKEL (reference sequence). CDR3 length equals 15 residues.